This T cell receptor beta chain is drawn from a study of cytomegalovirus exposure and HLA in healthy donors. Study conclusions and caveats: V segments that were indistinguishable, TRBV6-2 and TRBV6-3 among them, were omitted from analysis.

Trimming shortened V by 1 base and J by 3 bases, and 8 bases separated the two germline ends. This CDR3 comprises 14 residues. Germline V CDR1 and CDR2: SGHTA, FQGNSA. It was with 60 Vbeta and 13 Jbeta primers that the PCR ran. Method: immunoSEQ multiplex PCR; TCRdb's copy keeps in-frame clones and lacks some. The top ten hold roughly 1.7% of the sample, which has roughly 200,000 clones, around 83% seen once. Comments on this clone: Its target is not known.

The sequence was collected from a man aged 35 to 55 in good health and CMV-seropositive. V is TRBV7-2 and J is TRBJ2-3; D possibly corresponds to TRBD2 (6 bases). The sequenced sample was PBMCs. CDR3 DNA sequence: TGTGCCAGCAGCTTAGATGGGGGGACAGATACGCAGTATTTT. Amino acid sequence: CASSLDGGTDTQYF.